This is a list of T cell receptor beta chains from one sample in a study of blood T cell repertoires in COVID-19. Measured with immunoSEQ multiplex PCR; TCRdb has only the in-frame clones, and not every one. The table lists about 230,000 clones, over 65% of them singletons, with about 2.5% in the top ten. The sequenced sample was peripheral blood. The receptors here all came from a woman in her seventies with active or convalescent COVID-19. Each CDR3 is given with its conserved first and last residue. D genes are given only for firm matches. Part of the rows lack a size; the others show once, few, many or a class for expanded clones.

size: NA
D: TRBD1
V: TRBV5-1
J: TRBJ1-1
CDR3: CASSLEGQYFPNTEAFF
DNA: TGCGCCAGCAGCTTGGAGGGACAGTACTTCCCGAACACTGAAGCTTTCTTT

size: NA
D: NA
V: TRBV3-1/TRBV3-2
J: TRBJ2-1
CDR3: CASSQAGLLYNEQFF
DNA: TGTGCCAGCAGCCAAGCGGGACTCCTGTACAATGAGCAGTTCTTC

size: once
D: TRBD2
V: TRBV5-1
J: TRBJ2-1
CDR3: CASSLEASGRNEQFF
DNA: TGCGCCAGCAGCTTGGAGGCTAGCGGCCGCAATGAGCAGTTCTTC

size: NA
D: NA
V: TRBV28
J: TRBJ2-7
CDR3: CASSPGGGSLRGQYF
DNA: TGTGCCAGCAGTCCAGGGGGCGGGAGCCTACGAGGGCAGTACTTC

size: NA
D: NA
V: TRBV29-1
J: TRBJ2-3
CDR3: CSVEKAATDTQYF
DNA: TGCAGCGTTGAAAAAGCGGCAACAGATACGCAGTATTTT

size: NA
D: NA
V: TRBV5-1
J: TRBJ1-5
CDR3: CASSRESNQPQHF
DNA: TGCGCCAGCAGCCGGGAGAGCAATCAGCCCCAGCATTTT

size: NA
D: NA
V: TRBV3-1/TRBV3-2
J: TRBJ1-1
CDR3: CASSQVGSHTEAFF
DNA: TGTGCCAGCAGCCAAGTGGGCAGCCACACTGAAGCTTTCTTT

size: NA
D: TRBD2
V: TRBV7-6
J: TRBJ2-1
CDR3: CASSLRASGYNEQFF
DNA: TGTGCCAGCAGCTTACGAGCTAGCGGTTACAATGAGCAGTTCTTC

size: NA
D: NA
V: TRBV18
J: TRBJ1-6
CDR3: CASSPGQQTDNSPLHF
DNA: TGTGCCAGCTCACCAGGACAGCAAACGGACAATTCACCCCTCCACTTT

size: once
D: TRBD1
V: TRBV5-1
J: TRBJ2-5
CDR3: CASSLAGTGEETQYF
DNA: TGCGCCAGCAGCTTGGCCGGGACAGGGGAAGAGACCCAGTACTTC

size: NA
D: TRBD2
V: TRBV19
J: TRBJ2-2
CDR3: CASSMNRGRALPGELFF
DNA: TGTGCCAGTAGTATGAATCGCGGGAGGGCCCTCCCCGGGGAGCTGTTTTTT

size: few
D: NA
V: TRBV30
J: TRBJ2-2
CDR3: CAWVPGVNTGELFF
DNA: TGTGCCTGGGTCCCGGGGGTGAACACCGGGGAGCTGTTTTTT

size: NA
D: NA
V: TRBV28
J: TRBJ1-1
CDR3: CASSGADTEAFF
DNA: TGTGCCAGTTCAGGGGCGGACACTGAAGCTTTCTTT

size: NA
D: TRBD1
V: TRBV2
J: TRBJ2-7
CDR3: CASSLETGGGYEQYF
DNA: TGTGCCAGCAGCCTAGAGACAGGGGGGGGATACGAGCAGTACTTC

size: NA
D: NA
V: TRBV6-4
J: TRBJ1-1
CDR3: CASSDQGSRTEAFF
DNA: TGTGCCAGCAGTGACCAGGGTTCGAGAACTGAAGCTTTCTTT

size: NA
D: NA
V: TRBV6-5
J: TRBJ2-7
CDR3: CASTRGTGASYEQYF
DNA: TGTGCCAGCACCCGAGGGACTGGGGCCTCCTACGAGCAGTACTTC

size: NA
D: TRBD2
V: TRBV6-5
J: TRBJ2-7
CDR3: CASSYSTSGYEQYF
DNA: TGTGCCAGCAGTTACTCGACTAGCGGGTACGAGCAGTACTTC

size: once
D: NA
V: TRBV25-1
J: TRBJ2-1
CDR3: CASSYVGLNNEQFF
DNA: TGTGCCAGCAGCTACGTGGGCTTGAACAATGAGCAGTTCTTC

size: NA
D: NA
V: TRBV19
J: TRBJ2-1
CDR3: CASSEQGAYNEQFF
DNA: TGTGCCAGTAGTGAGCAGGGCGCCTACAATGAGCAGTTCTTC

size: NA
D: NA
V: TRBV6-1
J: TRBJ1-5
CDR3: CASSEPQGYWPQHF
DNA: TGTGCCAGCAGTGAACCACAGGGATACTGGCCCCAGCATTTT

size: NA
D: TRBD1
V: TRBV30
J: TRBJ2-7
CDR3: CAGSGTGGGEQYF
DNA: TGTGCCGGTTCCGGGACAGGGGGTGGCGAGCAGTACTTC

size: few
D: TRBD1
V: TRBV7-6
J: TRBJ1-4
CDR3: CASSAGQGGEKLFF
DNA: TGTGCCAGCAGCGCGGGACAGGGTGGGGAAAAACTGTTTTTT

size: NA
D: TRBD2
V: TRBV5-8
J: TRBJ2-1
CDR3: CASSLRGGGASYNEQFF
DNA: TGTGCCAGCAGCTTGCGCGGCGGGGGGGCCTCCTACAATGAGCAGTTCTTC

size: once
D: NA
V: TRBV4-3
J: TRBJ2-7
CDR3: CASSQRGGASYEQYF
DNA: TGCGCCAGCAGCCAAAGGGGGGGGGCCTCGTACGAGCAGTACTTC

size: NA
D: NA
V: TRBV5-1
J: TRBJ1-1
CDR3: CASSPDSRTEAFF
DNA: TGCGCCAGCAGCCCTGACAGTCGTACTGAAGCTTTCTTT

size: NA
D: TRBD1
V: TRBV7-3
J: TRBJ1-5
CDR3: CASAAGGNQPQHF
DNA: TGTGCCAGCGCAGCAGGGGGTAACCAGCCCCAGCATTTT

size: NA
D: NA
V: TRBV4-1
J: TRBJ2-5
CDR3: CASSQTRTVQETQYF
DNA: TGCGCCAGCAGCCAAACCCGGACAGTACAAGAGACCCAGTACTTC

size: NA
D: TRBD1
V: TRBV10-3
J: TRBJ2-7
CDR3: CAISEQGRGNEQYF
DNA: TGTGCCATCAGTGAACAGGGGCGAGGGAACGAGCAGTACTTC

size: NA
D: TRBD2
V: TRBV10-3
J: TRBJ2-4
CDR3: CAISESRGGQPIAKNIQYF
DNA: TGTGCCATCAGTGAGTCGAGGGGAGGGCAGCCAATAGCCAAAAACATTCAGTACTTC

size: NA
D: TRBD2
V: TRBV7-2
J: TRBJ2-7
CDR3: CASSPFVAASGANEQYF
DNA: TGTGCCAGCAGCCCCTTTGTTGCGGCTAGCGGGGCGAACGAGCAGTACTTC

size: NA
D: NA
V: TRBV14
J: TRBJ2-5
CDR3: CASSLRQQRETQYF
DNA: TGTGCCAGCAGCCTCCGACAGCAACGAGAGACCCAGTACTTC

size: NA
D: TRBD1
V: TRBV30
J: TRBJ1-5
CDR3: CAWSDTGDQPQHF
DNA: TGTGCCTGGAGTGACACAGGGGATCAGCCCCAGCATTTT

size: NA
D: NA
V: TRBV5-1
J: TRBJ2-2
CDR3: CASSPGTLTGELFF
DNA: TGCGCCAGCAGCCCCGGGACTTTAACCGGGGAGCTGTTTTTT

size: once
D: NA
V: TRBV7-8
J: TRBJ1-1
CDR3: CASSLVEQTEAFF
DNA: TGTGCCAGCAGCTTAGTTGAACAGACTGAAGCTTTCTTT

size: NA
D: NA
V: TRBV28
J: TRBJ1-1
CDR3: CATLGPLDREAFF
DNA: TGTGCCACCCTTGGACCTCTCGACAGAGAAGCTTTCTTT

size: NA
D: NA
V: TRBV18
J: TRBJ2-5
CDR3: CASSPQGGGETQYF
DNA: TGTGCCAGCTCACCGCAGGGGGGAGGTGAGACCCAGTACTTC

size: NA
D: TRBD2
V: TRBV5-8
J: TRBJ2-1
CDR3: CASSFSGRSYNEQFF
DNA: TGTGCCAGCAGCTTTAGCGGGAGGTCCTACAATGAGCAGTTCTTC

size: NA
D: TRBD2
V: TRBV27
J: TRBJ2-3
CDR3: CASSLTPPWTSGESSTDTQYF
DNA: TGTGCCAGCAGTTTAACCCCGCCGTGGACTAGCGGGGAATCTAGCACAGATACGCAGTATTTT

size: NA
D: TRBD1
V: TRBV29-1
J: TRBJ2-7
CDR3: CSVVGVQGSSYEQYF
DNA: TGCAGCGTTGTAGGTGTACAGGGGTCCTCTTACGAGCAGTACTTC

size: NA
D: NA
V: TRBV15
J: TRBJ1-5
CDR3: CATSRDKRQSNQPQHF
DNA: TGTGCCACCAGCAGAGATAAGAGGCAGAGCAATCAGCCCCAGCATTTT

size: NA
D: NA
V: TRBV21-1
J: TRBJ1-4
CDR3: CATSREDWGSSTNEKLFF
DNA: TGTGCCACCTCCCGGGAGGATTGGGGGTCATCGACTAATGAAAAACTGTTTTTT

size: NA
D: TRBD1
V: TRBV5-1
J: TRBJ2-1
CDR3: CASRGDSHYNEQFF
DNA: TGCGCCAGCAGAGGGGACAGCCATTACAATGAGCAGTTCTTC

size: NA
D: TRBD2
V: TRBV5-1
J: TRBJ2-1
CDR3: CASSAGTRYNEQFF
DNA: TGCGCCAGCAGCGCCGGGACTAGGTACAATGAGCAGTTCTTC

size: NA
D: NA
V: TRBV5-1
J: TRBJ2-5
CDR3: CASSLDRPEGETQYF
DNA: TGCGCCAGCAGCCTGGACCGCCCCGAGGGAGAGACCCAGTACTTC

size: NA
D: NA
V: TRBV28
J: TRBJ2-5
CDR3: CASSSYSGVAETQYF
DNA: TGTGCCAGCAGTTCTTACTCGGGGGTAGCGGAGACCCAGTACTTC

size: NA
D: NA
V: TRBV18
J: TRBJ1-2
CDR3: CASSPSEVRGYTF
DNA: TGTGCCAGCTCACCATCAGAGGTGCGGGGCTACACCTTC

size: NA
D: TRBD1
V: TRBV27
J: TRBJ2-7
CDR3: CASTQLHRGVIGSYEQYF
DNA: TGTGCCAGCACCCAGCTGCACAGGGGGGTTATCGGTTCCTACGAGCAGTACTTC

size: NA
D: TRBD1
V: TRBV5-5
J: TRBJ1-2
CDR3: CASSLAGTGSGYTF
DNA: TGTGCCAGCAGCTTGGCCGGGACAGGGAGTGGCTACACCTTC

size: NA
D: TRBD2
V: TRBV7-9
J: TRBJ2-3
CDR3: CASKRTSGSNPDTQYF
DNA: TGTGCCAGCAAGAGGACTAGCGGGAGCAACCCAGATACGCAGTATTTT

size: NA
D: NA
V: TRBV9
J: TRBJ1-1
CDR3: CASSYLGGGSTEAFF
DNA: TGTGCCAGCAGCTACCTCGGGGGAGGTAGCACTGAAGCTTTCTTT

size: NA
D: TRBD1
V: TRBV27
J: TRBJ1-5
CDR3: CASSLTGGGQPQHF
DNA: TGTGCCAGCAGTTTGACAGGGGGAGGTCAGCCCCAGCATTTT

size: NA
D: NA
V: TRBV3-1/TRBV3-2
J: TRBJ1-5
CDR3: CASSPRRGSNQPQHF
DNA: TGTGCCAGCAGTCCCCGGAGGGGAAGCAATCAGCCCCAGCATTTT

size: NA
D: TRBD1
V: TRBV10-3
J: TRBJ1-1
CDR3: CAISEGQANTEAFF
DNA: TGTGCCATCAGTGAAGGACAGGCGAACACTGAAGCTTTCTTT

size: many
D: NA
V: TRBV19
J: TRBJ2-1
CDR3: CASTEGSVSEQFF
DNA: TGTGCCAGTACGGAGGGGAGTGTGAGTGAGCAGTTCTTC

size: NA
D: TRBD1
V: TRBV5-1
J: TRBJ1-1
CDR3: CASGDQGATTEAFF
DNA: TGCGCCAGCGGGGACCAGGGGGCGACCACTGAAGCTTTCTTT